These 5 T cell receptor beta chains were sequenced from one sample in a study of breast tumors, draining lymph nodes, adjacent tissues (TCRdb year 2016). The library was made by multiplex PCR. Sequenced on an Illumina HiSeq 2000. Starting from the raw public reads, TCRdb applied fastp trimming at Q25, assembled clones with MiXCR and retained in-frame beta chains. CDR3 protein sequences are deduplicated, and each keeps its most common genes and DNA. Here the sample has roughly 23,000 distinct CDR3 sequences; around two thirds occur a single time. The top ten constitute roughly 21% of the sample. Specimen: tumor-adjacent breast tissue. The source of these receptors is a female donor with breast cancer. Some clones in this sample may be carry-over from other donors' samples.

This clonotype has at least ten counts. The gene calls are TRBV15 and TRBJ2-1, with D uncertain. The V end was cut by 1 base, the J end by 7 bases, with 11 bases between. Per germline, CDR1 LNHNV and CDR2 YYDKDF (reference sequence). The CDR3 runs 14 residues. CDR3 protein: CATSRVTQGNEQFF. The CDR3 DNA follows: TGTGCCACCAGCAGAGTGACCCAAGGTAATGAGCAGTTCTTC.

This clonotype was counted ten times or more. The DNA for the CDR3 is TGCGCCAGCAGTGGGATTGGACTAGCGGGAGATAGGTACGAGCAGTACTTC. The encoded protein is CASSGIGLAGDRYEQYF. The rearrangement joins TRBV10-1 to TRBJ2-7, with 13 bases aligning to TRBD2. The trim removed 4 bases at V and 4 bases at J, leaving 10 bases unmatched. The CDR3 consists of 17 residues. The germline V gene has CDR1 WNHNN and CDR2 SYGVQD (reference sequence).

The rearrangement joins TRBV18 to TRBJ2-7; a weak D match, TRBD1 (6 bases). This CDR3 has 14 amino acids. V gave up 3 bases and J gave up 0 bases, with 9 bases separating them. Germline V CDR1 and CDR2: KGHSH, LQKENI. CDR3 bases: TGTGCCAGCTCACCGGGGGCCCTCTCCTACGAGCAGTACTTC. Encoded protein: CASSPGALSYEQYF.

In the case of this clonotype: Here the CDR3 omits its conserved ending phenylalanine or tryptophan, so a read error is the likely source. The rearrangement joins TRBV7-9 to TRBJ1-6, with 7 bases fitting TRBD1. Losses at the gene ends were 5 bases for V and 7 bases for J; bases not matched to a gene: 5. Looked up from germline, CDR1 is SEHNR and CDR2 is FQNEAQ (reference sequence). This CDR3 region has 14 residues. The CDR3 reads CASSLQGKNSPLHL. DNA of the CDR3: TGTGCCAGCAGCCTACAGGGGAAGAATTCACCCCTCCACCTT.

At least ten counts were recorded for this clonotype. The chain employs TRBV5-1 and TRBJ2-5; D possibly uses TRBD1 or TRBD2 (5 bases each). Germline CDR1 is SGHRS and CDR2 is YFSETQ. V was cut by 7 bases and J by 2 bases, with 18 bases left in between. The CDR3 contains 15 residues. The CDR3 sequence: CASSSGQAEQETQYF. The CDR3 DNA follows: TGCGCCAGCTCCTCAGGGCAAGCGGAGCAAGAGACCCAGTACTTC.